A selection of T cell receptor beta chains follows, all from one sample in a study of blood T cell repertoires in COVID-19. Clones were read by immunoSEQ multiplex PCR, and TCRdb kept only the in-frame ones, dropping some. The sample yields 200,000 to 250,000 clones, roughly 79% seen once. Sequenced: peripheral blood. The source is a woman aged 80 or over with acute or convalescent COVID-19. Each CDR3 is given with its conserved first and last residue. Fields, in order: clone size, D gene, V gene, J gene, CDR3 length, CDR3 protein, CDR3 DNA. The D gene is left open where the match is weak. The size entry is marked missing in some rows and otherwise reads once, few, many or a size class.

many	-	TRBV5-5	TRBJ2-2	16	CASSLGQAAGTGELFF	TGTGCCAGCAGCTTGGGGCAGGCCGCGGGCACCGGGGAGCTGTTTTTT
-	-	TRBV6-5	TRBJ1-1	14	CASRRGGLNTEAFF	TGTGCCAGCAGGAGAGGGGGACTGAACACTGAAGCTTTCTTT
-	-	TRBV6-2/TRBV6-3	TRBJ2-5	15	CASSYSTGSQETQYF	TGTGCCAGCAGTTACTCGACGGGGTCCCAAGAGACCCAGTACTTC
once	TRBD1	TRBV24-1	TRBJ2-1	15	CATSDQGQSYNEQFF	TGTGCCACCAGTGATCAGGGACAGTCCTACAATGAGCAGTTCTTC
few	-	TRBV12-3/TRBV12-4	TRBJ1-5	13	CASRRTPNQPQHF	TGTGCCAGCAGGAGGACACCCAATCAGCCCCAGCATTTT
-	TRBD1	TRBV6-5	TRBJ1-1	16	CASSYGTGFRNTEAFF	TGTGCCAGCAGTTACGGGACAGGGTTTAGGAACACTGAAGCTTTCTTT
-	-	TRBV6-5	TRBJ1-1	14	CASSYGGTNTEAFF	TGTGCCAGCAGTTACGGGGGGACGAACACTGAAGCTTTCTTT
-	-	TRBV6-5	TRBJ2-3	15	CASSRSGDRTDTQYF	TGTGCCAGCAGTCGGAGCGGCGACCGCACAGATACGCAGTATTTT
-	TRBD1	TRBV6-5	TRBJ1-1	15	CASSLNRGPNTEAFF	TGTGCCAGCAGTTTGAACAGGGGTCCGAACACTGAAGCTTTCTTT
-	-	TRBV6-5	TRBJ2-3	12	CASSPGSRKQYF	TGTGCCAGCAGCCCCGGGTCTAGAAAGCAGTATTTT
once	TRBD1	TRBV3-1/TRBV3-2	TRBJ2-5	17	CASSLRTAAGGAETQYF	TGTGCCAGCAGCCTAAGAACGGCTGCAGGGGGCGCAGAGACCCAGTACTTC
-	-	TRBV5-8	TRBJ1-3	16	CASSLAILSSGNTIYF	TGTGCCAGCAGCTTGGCCATCTTGAGCTCTGGAAACACCATATATTTT
-	-	TRBV13	TRBJ2-7	15	CASSPQAGRTYEQYF	TGTGCCAGCAGCCCACAGGCTGGGAGGACCTACGAGCAGTACTTC
-	TRBD2	TRBV7-2	TRBJ2-7	16	CASSLGGPAGVEEQYF	TGTGCCAGCAGCTTAGGAGGTCCAGCGGGGGTGGAGGAGCAGTACTTC
-	TRBD2	TRBV5-6	TRBJ2-4	17	CASFPGLADYSKNIQYF	TGTGCCAGCTTCCCCGGACTAGCGGATTATTCCAAAAACATTCAGTACTTC
-	-	TRBV3-1/TRBV3-2	TRBJ1-5	16	CASSQEEPGRRQPQHF	TGTGCCAGCAGCCAAGAAGAGCCAGGGAGGCGGCAGCCCCAGCATTTT
-	TRBD1	TRBV4-1	TRBJ1-1	14	CASSADRAVTEAFF	TGCGCCAGCAGCGCGGACAGGGCGGTCACTGAAGCTTTCTTT
-	-	TRBV5-1	TRBJ1-1	14	CASSLLTENTEAFF	TGCGCCAGCAGCTTGTTGACAGAGAACACTGAAGCTTTCTTT
once	-	TRBV2	TRBJ1-6	15	CASSWRTEDNSPLHF	TGTGCCAGCAGCTGGAGGACGGAAGATAATTCACCCCTCCACTTT
-	TRBD1	TRBV2	TRBJ1-2	13	CASSPGQSYGYTF	TGTGCCAGCAGTCCGGGACAGTCCTATGGCTACACCTTC